These T cell receptor beta chains were read from a single sample in a study of Ad26.COV2.S vaccination and SARS-CoV-2 variants. Sequencing used immunoSEQ multiplex PCR; TCRdb keeps in-frame clones, though not all of them. The sample holds about 380,000 clones, approximately 83% seen once. This material consisted of peripheral blood, taken in a trial of Ad26.COV2.S vaccine versus placebo. Receptor source: a person aged 18 to 59 who received the Ad26.COV2.S COVID-19 vaccine or a placebo. Each CDR3 is given with its conserved first and last residue. A D gene is named only where the DNA matches it firmly. For some rows the clone size is stated as once, few or many, or as a class when expanded; others skip it.

>13|NA|TRBJ2-1|NA|TRBV29-1
TGCAGCGTTCCCGGGACTCTCTACAATGAGCAGTTCTTC
CSVPGTLYNEQFF
>14|NA|TRBJ1-1|NA|TRBV5-1
TGCGCCAGCACCCAGGGGTCCGGGAACACTGAAGCTTTCTTT
CASTQGSGNTEAFF
>11|NA|TRBJ1-1|NA|TRBV7-2
TGTGCCAGCAGCTCCCTTCGGACGGCTTTCTTT
CASSSLRTAFF
>16|NA|TRBJ2-2|NA|TRBV21-1
TGTGCCAGCAGCAAAGGGAGGGGGCCGTGCACCGGGGAGCTGTTTTTT
CASSKGRGPCTGELFF
>15|NA|TRBJ1-1|NA|TRBV3-1/TRBV3-2
TGTGCCAGCAGCCGGGAGAGGGGCGGGAACACTGAAGCTTTCTTT
CASSRERGGNTEAFF
>14|TRBD2|TRBJ2-1|NA|TRBV18
TGTGCCAGCTCACCTGGGGGGGGATCGAATGAGCAGTTCTTC
CASSPGGGSNEQFF
>15|TRBD1|TRBJ1-5|NA|TRBV19
TGTGCCAGTAGCCCATTGGGACAGTTTTATCAGCCCCAGCATTTT
CASSPLGQFYQPQHF
>14|TRBD1|TRBJ2-7|NA|TRBV5-5
TGTGCCAGCAGCGCAAGACAGGGGGCCTACGAGCAGTACTTC
CASSARQGAYEQYF
>16|TRBD1|TRBJ2-2|NA|TRBV27
TGTGCCAGCAGTTTAGACGGGACAGGGGTTTCCGGGGAGCTGTTTTTT
CASSLDGTGVSGELFF
>21|TRBD2|TRBJ2-7|NA|TRBV3-1/TRBV3-2
TGTGCCAGAAGGGGACAGAAACTACCCCGGACTAGCGGGGGGCCTCGTCGGGAGCAGTACTTC
CARRGQKLPRTSGGPRREQYF
>13|TRBD1|TRBJ1-1|NA|TRBV7-9
TGTGCCAGCAGCTTAGCGACAGGGTCTGAAGCTTTCTTT
CASSLATGSEAFF
>15|TRBD2|TRBJ2-5|NA|TRBV6-6
TGTGCCAGCAGTTACCAGCGGGGGGGCAGAGAGACCCAGTACTTC
CASSYQRGGRETQYF
>12|NA|TRBJ2-3|NA|TRBV11-2
TGTGCCAGCAGCTTAGCTATTATTACGCAGTATTTT
CASSLAIITQYF
>13|TRBD1|TRBJ2-1|NA|TRBV29-1
TGCAGCTCCACCCGGACAGGGCCGAATGAGCAGTTCTTC
CSSTRTGPNEQFF
>17|TRBD1|TRBJ1-3|NA|TRBV7-6
TGTGCCAGCAGCTTAGGCCCGGGACAGGACTCTGGAAACACCATATATTTT
CASSLGPGQDSGNTIYF
>18|TRBD2|TRBJ2-1|NA|TRBV12-5
TGTGCTAGTGGTTTGGCTGGACTAGCGGGGGGGCCGGTCGTTGAGCAGTTCTTC
CASGLAGLAGGPVVEQFF
>14|NA|TRBJ1-3|NA|TRBV2
TGTGCCAGCAAGAAAGGGACGTCTGGAAACACCATATATTTT
CASKKGTSGNTIYF
>13|NA|TRBJ1-4|NA|TRBV18
TGTGCCAGCTCACCAGCGGGGTCGGAGAAACTGTTTTTT
CASSPAGSEKLFF
>13|NA|TRBJ1-2|NA|TRBV1
TGCACCAGCAGCCAAATAGGAGGCTATGGCTACACCTTC
CTSSQIGGYGYTF
>14|NA|TRBJ2-1|NA|TRBV7-9
TGTGCCAGCAGCTTAGTCGCGGAAAACAATGAGCAGTTCTTC
CASSLVAENNEQFF
>16|TRBD1|TRBJ2-5|NA|TRBV5-5
TGTGCCAGCAGCTTGTTACCGGACAGGTCGTGGGAGACCCAGTACTTC
CASSLLPDRSWETQYF
>15|NA|TRBJ1-2|NA|TRBV11-2
TGTGCCAGCAGCTTCGGGACGTTCTCAAACTATGGCTACACCTTC
CASSFGTFSNYGYTF
>11|NA|TRBJ2-5|NA|TRBV6-6
TGTGCCAGTAAGGCCCAAGAGACCCAGTACTTC
CASKAQETQYF
>16|NA|TRBJ2-3|few|TRBV10-3
TGTGCCATCAGTGAGGTTGGGGCTAGTCGCACAGATACGCAGTATTTT
CAISEVGASRTDTQYF
>15|NA|TRBJ2-7|NA|TRBV7-7
TGTGCCAGCAGCTTAGGGCAGGCGTCCTCCTACGAGCAGTACTTC
CASSLGQASSYEQYF
>12|NA|TRBJ2-7|NA|TRBV29-1
TGCAGCGTTGAGGAGGGCCGCTACGAGCAGTACTTC
CSVEEGRYEQYF
>18|NA|TRBJ2-2|NA|TRBV5-6
TGTGCCAGCAGCTTGGAGTTAGGCGGGACTCCAAACACCGGGGAGCTGTTTTTT
CASSLELGGTPNTGELFF
>15|TRBD2|TRBJ2-7|NA|TRBV11-3
TGTGCCAGCAGCTTAGATGATAGCGGGGGCTACGAGCAGTACTTC
CASSLDDSGGYEQYF
>16|TRBD1|TRBJ2-4|once|TRBV4-1
TGCGCCAGCAGCCACCGGACAGGAGTGCTCAAAAACATTCAGTACTTC
CASSHRTGVLKNIQYF
>15|NA|TRBJ1-2|NA|TRBV4-3
TGCGCCAGCAGCCAAGAAATCGTACGGATTTCGGGCTACACCTTC
CASSQEIVRISGYTF
>16|NA|TRBJ2-5|NA|TRBV3-1/TRBV3-2
TGTGCCAGCCGGACGGAGGGCCCCCTTTTACTAGAGACCCAGTACTTC
CASRTEGPLLLETQYF
>13|NA|TRBJ1-1|NA|TRBV13
TGTGCCAGCAGCTCCTCAGGGGACACTGAAGCTTTCTTT
CASSSSGDTEAFF
>17|TRBD2|TRBJ2-1|NA|TRBV7-3
TGTGCCAGCAGCTTAGGCAGTGGCCTAGCGGCCTACAATGAGCAGTTCTTC
CASSLGSGLAAYNEQFF
>16|NA|TRBJ1-1|NA|TRBV19
TGTGCCAGTAGTATCGGTCTGGGGAGGGGCGGTACTGAAGCTTTCTTT
CASSIGLGRGGTEAFF
>14|NA|TRBJ1-3|NA|TRBV5-5
TGTGCCAGCAGCTTGGGCGGGTCTGGAAACACCATATATTTT
CASSLGGSGNTIYF
>13|NA|TRBJ1-1|NA|TRBV7-2
TGTGCCAGCAGCTTAGTCAGGGAAACTGAAGCTTTCTTT
CASSLVRETEAFF
>13|NA|TRBJ1-4|NA|TRBV12-3/TRBV12-4
TGTGCCAGCAGTCCCGGGCCCTTTCAAAAACTGTTTTTT
CASSPGPFQKLFF
>12|NA|TRBJ2-7|NA|TRBV28
TGTGCCAGCAGCATCGGGGGATACGAGCAGTACTTC
CASSIGGYEQYF
>11|NA|TRBJ1-1|NA|TRBV29-1
TGCAGCGTTGAAGGGGGATCTGAAGCTTTCTTT
CSVEGGSEAFF
>16|NA|TRBJ2-1|NA|TRBV9
TGTGCCAGCAGCGCCCGGGGGCGCGGGGGACACAATGAGCAGTTCTTC
CASSARGRGGHNEQFF
>17|NA|TRBJ1-3|few|TRBV14
TGTGCCAGCAGCCAATTAAGCCTGGACAGTCGCGGAAACACCATATATTTT
CASSQLSLDSRGNTIYF
>16|NA|TRBJ1-1|NA|TRBV15
TGTGCCACCAGCAGCTTACGGGGCGGCCTGGGCACTGAAGCTTTCTTT
CATSSLRGGLGTEAFF
>17|TRBD2|TRBJ2-2|NA|TRBV3-1/TRBV3-2
TGTGCCAGCAGCCAGCCGGGACTAGCGGGAGGGACCGGGGAGCTGTTTTTT
CASSQPGLAGGTGELFF
>15|TRBD1|TRBJ2-7|NA|TRBV29-1
TGCAGCGTTGAATTGCGGGACAGGGTAGGGTACGAGCAGTACTTC
CSVELRDRVGYEQYF
>19|NA|TRBJ1-2|NA|TRBV7-2
TGTGCCAGCAGCCTTAACCGCTTGGGCCAGGGGAGACGGAACTATGGCTACACCTTC
CASSLNRLGQGRRNYGYTF
>15|TRBD1|TRBJ1-1|NA|TRBV7-2
TGTGCCAGCAGACCCGACAGGGCCCCACTATCTGAAGCTTTCTTT
CASRPDRAPLSEAFF
>11|NA|TRBJ1-1|NA|TRBV25-1
TGTGCCAGCAGCCGAAACACTGAAGCTTTCTTT
CASSRNTEAFF
>16|TRBD1|TRBJ2-3|NA|TRBV3-1/TRBV3-2
TGTGCCAGCAGCTTGACCGGGACAGGGACCACAGATACGCAGTATTTT
CASSLTGTGTTDTQYF
>11|NA|TRBJ1-1|NA|TRBV29-1
TGCAGCGTCTTGTATCATCGGGAAGCTTTCTTT
CSVLYHREAFF
>17|TRBD2|TRBJ2-3|NA|TRBV10-3
TGTGCCATCAGTGAGTCGTTGGGCCTAGCGGGGACGAATACGCAGTATTTT
CAISESLGLAGTNTQYF
>16|NA|TRBJ2-7|NA|TRBV28
TGTGCCAGCAGCCCCTCAGGGGCAAAAGGCGCCTACGAGCAGTACTTC
CASSPSGAKGAYEQYF
>16|NA|TRBJ1-3|NA|TRBV28
TGTGCCAGCAGTTCCTCCCGACTGCTCTCTGGAAACACCATATATTTT
CASSSSRLLSGNTIYF
>16|TRBD2|TRBJ2-1|NA|TRBV4-2
TGTGCCAGCAGCCAAGATTTCACGGGAGGGATAAATGAGCAGTTCTTC
CASSQDFTGGINEQFF
>13|NA|TRBJ2-7|NA|TRBV12-3/TRBV12-4
TGTGCCAGCAGCTTGGGACGCTACTACGAGCAGTACTTC
CASSLGRYYEQYF